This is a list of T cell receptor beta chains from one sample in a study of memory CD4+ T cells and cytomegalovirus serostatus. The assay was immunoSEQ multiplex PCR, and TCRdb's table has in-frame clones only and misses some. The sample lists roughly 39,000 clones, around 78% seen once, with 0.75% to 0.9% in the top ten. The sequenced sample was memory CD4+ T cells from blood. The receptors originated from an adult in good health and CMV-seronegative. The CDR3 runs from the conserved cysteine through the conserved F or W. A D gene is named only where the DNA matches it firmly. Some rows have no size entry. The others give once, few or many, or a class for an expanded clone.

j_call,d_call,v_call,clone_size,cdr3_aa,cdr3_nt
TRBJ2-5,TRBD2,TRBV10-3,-,CAISDTSGGPQETQYF,TGTGCCATCAGTGACACTAGCGGGGGGCCCCAAGAGACCCAGTACTTC
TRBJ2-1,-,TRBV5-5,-,CASSFNDRNEQFF,TGTGCCAGCAGCTTTAATGACAGGAATGAGCAGTTCTTC
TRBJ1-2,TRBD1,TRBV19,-,CASSATGADYGYTF,TGTGCCAGTAGTGCTACAGGGGCGGACTATGGCTACACCTTC
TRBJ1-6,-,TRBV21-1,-,CASTDSPLHF,TGTGCCAGCACCGATTCACCCCTCCACTTT
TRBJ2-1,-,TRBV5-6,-,CASSNLDYLNEQFF,TGTGCCAGCAGCAATTTGGACTACCTCAATGAGCAGTTCTTC
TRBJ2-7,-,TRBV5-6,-,CASSLRRGVAPYEQYF,TGTGCCAGCAGCTTGAGGAGGGGCGTCGCCCCCTACGAGCAGTACTTC
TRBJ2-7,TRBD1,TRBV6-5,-,CASSPAGTGTDEQYF,TGTGCCAGCAGCCCGGCCGGGACAGGGACCGACGAGCAGTACTTC
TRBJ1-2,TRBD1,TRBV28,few,CASRDGTGWNYGYTF,TGTGCCAGCAGGGATGGGACAGGGTGGAACTATGGCTACACCTTC
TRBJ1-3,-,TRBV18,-,CASSAPDTRSGNTIYF,TGTGCCAGCTCAGCCCCTGACACTCGCTCTGGAAACACCATATATTTT
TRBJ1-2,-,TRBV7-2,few,CASSLVRAGGYTF,TGTGCCAGCAGCTTAGTCAGGGCGGGGGGCTACACCTTC
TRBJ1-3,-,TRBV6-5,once,CASSYSSRISGNTIYF,TGTGCCAGCAGTTACTCGTCCCGGATCTCTGGAAACACCATATATTTT
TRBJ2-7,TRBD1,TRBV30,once,CAWSVQGSYEQYF,TGTGCCTGGAGTGTACAGGGGAGCTACGAGCAGTACTTC
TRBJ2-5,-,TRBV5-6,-,CASRTWRFTGPTQETQYF,TGTGCCAGCCGCACTTGGAGGTTCACGGGCCCTACTCAAGAGACCCAGTACTTC
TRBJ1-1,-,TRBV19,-,CASTDITEAFF,TGTGCCAGCACGGATATCACTGAAGCTTTCTTT
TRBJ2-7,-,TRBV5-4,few,CASSNTGGTYFYEQYF,TGTGCCAGCAGCAACACTGGGGGCACCTACTTCTACGAGCAGTACTTC
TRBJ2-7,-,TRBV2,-,CASSGNAEQYF,TGTGCCAGCAGTGGGAACGCCGAGCAGTACTTC
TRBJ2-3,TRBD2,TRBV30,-,CAWSRGIAGNTDTQYF,TGTGCCTGGTCTCGTGGGATAGCGGGTAACACAGATACGCAGTATTTT
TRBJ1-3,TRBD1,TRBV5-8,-,CASSRTGEASSGNTIYF,TGTGCCAGCAGCCGGACAGGGGAGGCGAGCTCTGGAAACACCATATATTTT
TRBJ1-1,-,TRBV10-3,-,CAISEPGKAEAFF,TGTGCCATCAGTGAGCCGGGTAAGGCTGAAGCTTTCTTT
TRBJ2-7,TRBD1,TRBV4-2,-,CASSQKTGTGGYEQYF,TGTGCCAGCAGCCAAAAAACCGGGACAGGGGGCTACGAGCAGTACTTC
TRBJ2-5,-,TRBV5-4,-,CASSPRRGQQETQYF,TGTGCCAGCAGCCCGCGGCGGGGTCAACAAGAGACCCAGTACTTC
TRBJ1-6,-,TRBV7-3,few,CASSSGNNSPLHF,TGTGCCAGCAGCTCCGGGAACAATTCACCCCTCCACTTT
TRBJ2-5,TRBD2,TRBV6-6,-,CASRSTSGGSPQYF,TGTGCCAGCAGGTCGACTAGCGGGGGGTCGCCCCAGTACTTC
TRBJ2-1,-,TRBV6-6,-,CASRYFGGNEQFF,TGTGCCAGCAGGTACTTCGGGGGAAATGAGCAGTTCTTC
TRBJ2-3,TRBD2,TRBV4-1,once,CASSQTSGGNTDTQYF,TGCGCCAGCAGCCAAACTAGCGGGGGTAACACAGATACGCAGTATTTT
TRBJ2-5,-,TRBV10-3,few,CAPPVIKAGQEIFQETQYF,TGTGCCCCCCCCGTCATCAAAGCGGGACAGGAGATTTTCCAAGAGACCCAGTACTTC
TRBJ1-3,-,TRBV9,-,CASSVRPSGNTIYF,TGTGCCAGCAGCGTGAGACCCTCTGGAAACACCATATATTTT
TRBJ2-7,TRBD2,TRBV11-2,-,CASSLMASSGGAYEQYF,TGTGCCAGCAGCTTAATGGCGAGTAGCGGGGGGGCCTACGAGCAGTACTTC
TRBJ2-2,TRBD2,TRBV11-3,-,CASSGGSGGFDTGELFF,TGTGCCAGCAGCGGAGGTTCGGGGGGGTTTGACACCGGGGAGCTGTTTTTT
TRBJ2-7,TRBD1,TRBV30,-,CAWSEERDRGREQYF,TGTGCCTGGAGTGAGGAGCGGGACAGGGGGCGTGAGCAGTACTTC
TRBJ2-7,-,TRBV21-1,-,CASSKGGSRGSLYEQYF,TGTGCCAGCAGCAAAGGCGGATCGCGGGGATCACTATACGAGCAGTACTTC
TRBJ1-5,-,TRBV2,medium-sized,CASRAQGNQPQHF,TGTGCCAGCAGAGCCCAGGGCAATCAGCCCCAGCATTTT
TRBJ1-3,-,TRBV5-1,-,CASSPSGDPGNTIYF,TGCGCCAGCAGCCCCAGTGGAGACCCTGGAAACACCATATATTTT
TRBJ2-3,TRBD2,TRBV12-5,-,CASGLIAGGTDTQYF,TGTGCTAGTGGTTTGATAGCGGGGGGAACAGATACGCAGTATTTT
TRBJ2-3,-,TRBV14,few,CASSARLAGATDTQYF,TGTGCCAGCAGCGCCCGACTAGCAGGGGCTACAGATACGCAGTATTTT
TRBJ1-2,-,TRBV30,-,CAWRHEKDYGYTF,TGTGCCTGGAGACACGAAAAGGACTATGGCTACACCTTC
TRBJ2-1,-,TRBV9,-,CASSVSTGSYNEQFF,TGTGCCAGCAGCGTATCAACAGGGAGCTACAATGAGCAGTTCTTC
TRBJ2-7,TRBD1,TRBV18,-,CASSQGTVSPYEQYF,TGTGCCAGCTCACAAGGGACAGTAAGTCCCTACGAGCAGTACTTC
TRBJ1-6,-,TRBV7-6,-,CASSRDVVRSPLHF,TGTGCCAGCAGCCGGGACGTCGTAAGATCACCCCTCCACTTT
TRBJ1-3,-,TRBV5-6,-,CASSLAQGNTIYF,TGTGCCAGCAGCTTGGCACAGGGAAACACCATATATTTT
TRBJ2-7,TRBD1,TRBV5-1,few,CASSADGDRVHYEQYF,TGCGCCAGCAGCGCGGATGGGGACAGAGTCCACTACGAGCAGTACTTC
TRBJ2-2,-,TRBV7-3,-,CASSSLNTGELFF,TGTGCCAGCAGCTCCTTGAACACCGGGGAGCTGTTTTTT
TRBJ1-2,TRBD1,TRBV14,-,CASSQEDRGLYYGYTF,TGTGCCAGCAGCCAGGAGGACAGGGGGCTGTATTATGGCTACACCTTC
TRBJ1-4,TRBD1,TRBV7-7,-,CASSFGQGGNEKLFF,TGTGCCAGCAGCTTTGGACAGGGCGGAAATGAAAAACTGTTTTTT
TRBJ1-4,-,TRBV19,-,CASSGLGQAENEKLFF,TGTGCCAGTAGTGGCCTGGGCCAGGCAGAGAATGAAAAACTGTTTTTT
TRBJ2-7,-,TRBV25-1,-,CASSELSGRNEQYF,TGTGCCAGCAGTGAATTATCAGGGAGAAACGAGCAGTACTTC
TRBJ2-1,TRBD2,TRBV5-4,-,CASSPRLAGGAYNEQFF,TGTGCCAGCAGCCCTAGACTAGCGGGGGGTGCCTACAATGAGCAGTTCTTC
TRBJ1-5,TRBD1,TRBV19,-,CATRTGTDINQPQHF,TGTGCCACGAGGACCGGGACAGACATTAATCAGCCCCAGCATTTT
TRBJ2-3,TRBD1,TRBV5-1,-,CASSRGTGGTDTQYF,TGCGCCAGCAGCCGAGGGACAGGGGGGACAGATACGCAGTATTTT
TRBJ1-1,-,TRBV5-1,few,CASSLSGMNTEAFF,TGCGCCAGCAGCTTGAGCGGAATGAACACTGAAGCTTTCTTT
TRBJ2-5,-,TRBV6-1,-,CASSEALRFGLGETQYF,TGTGCCAGCAGTGAAGCGCTTCGTTTCGGTCTGGGGGAGACCCAGTACTTC
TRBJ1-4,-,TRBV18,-,CASSPPNGGPTNEKLFF,TGTGCCAGCTCACCACCCAACGGCGGCCCAACTAATGAAAAACTGTTTTTT
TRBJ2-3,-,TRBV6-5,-,CASSPQGGLEDTQYF,TGTGCCAGCAGTCCGCAAGGGGGGCTGGAAGATACGCAGTATTTT
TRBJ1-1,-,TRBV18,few,CASSPYEGGTEAFF,TGTGCCAGCTCACCATACGAGGGTGGTACTGAAGCTTTCTTT